These T cell receptor beta chains were read from a single sample in a study of cytomegalovirus exposure and HLA in healthy donors. The assay was immunoSEQ multiplex PCR, and TCRdb's table has in-frame clones only and misses some. The profile covers 150,000 to 200,000 clones, with roughly three quarters appearing a single time and approximately 6.8% taken by the ten largest. The sequenced sample consisted of PBMCs. Receptors were obtained from a woman in her thirties or forties in good health and CMV-seropositive. Both conserved end residues are part of each CDR3. A D gene is named only where the DNA matches it firmly. Where a row states a size, it is once, few, many or the class of an expanded clone; other rows omit it.

d_call | clone_size | j_call | v_call | cdr3_aa | cdr3_nt
NA | NA | TRBJ1-5 | TRBV30 | CAWGGGQEQPQHF | TGTGCCTGGGGGGGAGGGCAAGAGCAGCCCCAGCATTTT
NA | NA | TRBJ2-1 | TRBV9 | CASSAGRGAYNEQFF | TGTGCCAGCTCCGCGGGACGGGGAGCCTACAATGAGCAGTTCTTC
NA | NA | TRBJ1-4 | TRBV5-1 | CASSLEGATNEKLFF | TGCGCCAGCAGCTTGGAAGGGGCAACTAATGAAAAACTGTTTTTT
NA | NA | TRBJ1-1 | TRBV11-2 | CASSLGPFALAFF | TGTGCCAGCAGCTTAGGGCCATTCGCTTTAGCTTTCTTT
TRBD1 | once | TRBJ1-2 | TRBV5-6 | CASSLISGGGYTF | TGTGCCAGCAGCTTGATATCAGGGGGAGGCTACACCTTC
NA | NA | TRBJ2-7 | TRBV7-9 | CASSFDIYEQYF | TGTGCCAGCAGCTTCGACATCTACGAGCAGTACTTC
TRBD1 | NA | TRBJ1-1 | TRBV30 | CAWSATQGSTEAFF | TGTGCCTGGAGTGCCACACAGGGGAGCACTGAAGCTTTCTTT
NA | NA | TRBJ1-4 | TRBV9 | CASSVGTHTEKLFF | TGTGCCAGCAGCGTGGGGACACACACGGAAAAACTGTTTTTT
TRBD2 | NA | TRBJ2-7 | TRBV18 | CASSPGSGTSDEQYF | TGTGCCAGCTCACCTGGGTCCGGGACTAGCGACGAGCAGTACTTC
NA | NA | TRBJ1-3 | TRBV18 | CASSPPRRISATGNTIYF | TGTGCCAGCTCACCACCACGACGGATCAGCGCAACTGGAAACACCATATATTTT
TRBD1 | NA | TRBJ1-6 | TRBV19 | CASSPGQGLRSPLHF | TGTGCCAGTAGTCCGGGACAGGGCCTCAGATCACCCCTCCACTTT
NA | NA | TRBJ1-1 | TRBV19 | CASSISIMNTEAFF | TGTGCCAGTAGTATATCTATCATGAACACTGAAGCTTTCTTT
TRBD1 | once | TRBJ1-1 | TRBV10-3 | CAISAQGQGMNTEAFF | TGTGCCATCAGTGCTCAGGGACAGGGGATGAACACTGAAGCTTTCTTT
NA | once | TRBJ1-3 | TRBV11-2 | CASSRYGAASGNTIYF | TGTGCCAGCAGTCGCTACGGTGCCGCCTCTGGAAACACCATATATTTT
TRBD1 | NA | TRBJ2-1 | TRBV5-4 | CASSLGQGVRGEQFF | TGTGCCAGCAGCTTGGGACAGGGGGTGCGGGGTGAGCAGTTCTTC
NA | NA | TRBJ2-1 | TRBV5-1 | CASSLSSMDNEQFF | TGCGCCAGCAGCCTCTCTAGCATGGACAATGAGCAGTTCTTC